The 19 T cell receptor beta chains given below trace back to one sample, sequenced in a study of Graves' ophthalmopathy and Graves' hyperthyroidism. Amplified material comprised TCR beta CDR3 regions derived from RNA transcripts. HTBI-primed RT-PCR formed the first round, and a multiplex PCR formed the second. Each CDR3 protein gets one entry after TCRdb re-called the multiplex PCR reads with MiXCR. The table records about half a million distinct CDR3 sequences, around 14% of them present only once. Sample: blood. All receptors come from a woman aged 30 to 39 with Graves' ophthalmopathy.

This clonotype has a count of ten or more. V is TRBV6-1 and J is TRBJ1-5; 7 bases are shared with TRBD1. The CDR3 covers 15 residues. Trimming took 6 bases from V and 5 from J; bases not matched to a gene: 10. Germline V gene sequence: CDR1 MNHNS, CDR2 SASEGT. CDR3 amino acids: CASRDRRDRYQPQHF. DNA of the CDR3: TGTGCCAGCAGGGACCGCCGGGACAGATATCAGCCCCAGCATTTT.

This clonotype was seen ten or more times. This chain's CDR3 is CAWGVQGGNGANVLTF. Here the CDR3 DNA reads TGTGCCTGGGGGGTGCAGGGAGGCAATGGGGCCAACGTCCTGACTTTC. The V gene is TRBV30, the J gene TRBJ2-6; possibly TRBD2 for D (6 bases). The CDR3 totals 16 residues. The V gene lost 5 bases and the J gene lost 3 bases, with 17 bases spanning the gap. In germline, CDR1 is GTSNPN, CDR2 SVGIG (reference sequence).

Ten or more counts support this clonotype. One end of the junction is discordant with germline, which a read error may explain. This chain joins TRBV5-1 and TRBJ1-1, with D perhaps TRBD1 (5 bases). The germline V gene encodes CDR1 SGHRS and CDR2 YFSETQ. The CDR3 consists of 15 residues. The CDR3 sequence: CASRLVWQGYTEAFF. CDR3 nucleotide sequence: TGCGCCAGCAGATTGGTATGGCAGGGATACACTGAAGCTTTCTTT.

This clonotype was observed a few times. The rearrangement links TRBV5-1 to TRBJ2-2, with 8 bases aligning to TRBD1. Germline CDR1 SGHRS, CDR2 YFSETQ. V shed 4 bases, J shed 4 bases, and the junction held 6 bases outside the gene matches. The CDR3 contains 15 residues. CDR3 DNA: TGCGCCAGCAGCGCCAGGGGGCTGGTCACCGGGGAGCTGTTTTTT. Protein product: CASSARGLVTGELFF.

This clonotype was recorded many times. Here the CDR3 DNA reads TGTGCCAGCAGTTGGCAAGGTGGGAGCCCGCAGAGGAACGAGCAGTACTTC. Translated: CASSWQGGSPQRNEQYF. The chain has TRBV28 and TRBJ2-7; maybe TRBD2 (5 bases). The CDR3 covers 17 residues. CDR1 and CDR2 (germline): MDHEN, SYDVKM. V was trimmed by 4 bases and J by 5 bases, leaving 24 bases between them.

This clonotype was recorded once. The CDR3 DNA reads as TGTGCCAGCAGTTTAGATTGGCAACCGAACACCGGGGAGCTGTTTTTT. Translation gives CASSLDWQPNTGELFF. The J gene is TRBJ2-2, the V gene TRBV28; no definite D call. The germline CDR1 and CDR2 sequences are MDHEN and SYDVKM. The CDR3 consists of 16 residues. Trimming stripped 2 bases from V and 0 bases from J, with 10 bases between.

The CDR3 loop is CASSYSIPIPRGPLHF. CDR3 DNA: TGTGCCAGCAGTTACTCAATCCCCATCCCCAGGGGACCCCTCCACTTT. The V and J genes are TRBV6-5 and TRBJ1-6, with D maybe TRBD1 (6 bases). CDR1 and CDR2 (germline): MNHEY, SVGAGI. This CDR3 region has 16 residues. V lost 0 bases and J lost 12, with 18 bases in between.

As for this clonotype: A read error may account for a junction end that differs from germline. The chain has TRBV19 and TRBJ2-7; D uncertain. Looked up from germline, CDR1 is LNHDA and CDR2 is SQIVND (reference sequence). The CDR3 covers 14 residues. The DNA for the CDR3 is TGTGCCAGTAGTGCCCGGGTCACTAACTACGATCAGTACTTC. This translates into CASSARVTNYDQYF.

The chain employs TRBV30 and TRBJ1-1; tentatively, D is TRBD1 (5 bases). There are 15 residues in the CDR3. Deletions cut 3 bases from V and 0 bases from J, with 14 bases between. The V gene's germline CDR1 is GTSNPN and CDR2 SVGIG (reference sequence). For the CDR3, the DNA is TGTGCCTGGAGGCTCTGGGACCTTTTGAACACTGAAGCTTTCTTT. Translation: CAWRLWDLLNTEAFF.

Many counts were recorded for this clonotype. The chain combines TRBV28 with TRBJ1-1; D is perhaps TRBD1 (6 bases). Trimming took off 4 bases at V and 7 bases at J, with 13 bases between the two ends. This CDR3 spans 13 amino acids. In germline, CDR1 is MDHEN, CDR2 SYDVKM. CDR3 nucleotide sequence: TGTGCCAGCAGTTCAATCCAGGGGCGTGAAGCTTTCTTT. Amino acids: CASSSIQGREAFF.

This clonotype was picked up a small number of times. The V call is TRBV20-1, the J call TRBJ1-5; no clear D gene. V lost 7 bases and J lost 7, with 14 bases in between. The CDR3 totals 12 residues. Germline V gene data show CDR1 as DFQATT and CDR2 as SNEGSKA (reference sequence). This CDR3 reads CSVPLEAQPQHF. The CDR3 region has the DNA TGCAGTGTCCCCTTAGAGGCGCAGCCCCAGCATTTT.

The table lists this clonotype with many counts. The CDR3 DNA reads as TGTGCCAGCAGGGGAGACAGGGGAGTTGATTCACCCCTCCACTTT. Amino acid sequence: CASRGDRGVDSPLHF. J is TRBJ1-6 and V is TRBV6-4, with 8 bases aligning to TRBD1. CDR3 size: 15 residues. V shed 6 bases, J shed 8 bases, and the junction held 9 bases outside the gene matches. Germline V gene sequence: CDR1 MRHNA, CDR2 SNTAGT.

This clonotype was detected ten times or more. The chain carries TRBV6-1 and TRBJ2-2; D uncertain. The CDR3 contains 15 residues. The V end was cut by 8 bases, the J end by 1 base, with 14 bases between. Germline CDR1 MNHNS, CDR2 SASEGT. CDR3 sequence reads: CASSPWTQNTGELFF. The CDR3 nucleotides read TGTGCCAGCTCCCCGTGGACCCAGAACACCGGGGAGCTGTTTTTT.

This clonotype was detected ten times or more. This chain joins TRBV29-1 and TRBJ2-2; D is unclear. Trimming took 6 bases from V and 6 from J, leaving 14 bases between them. Germline CDR1 and CDR2: SQVTM and ANQGSEA. The CDR3 is 13 residues long. This CDR3 reads CSVLMAFPGELFF. CDR3 nucleotide sequence: TGCAGCGTACTTATGGCGTTCCCCGGGGAGCTGTTTTTT.

In its sample, this clonotype was seen once. The rearrangement links TRBV6-1 to TRBJ2-5, with 7 bases fitting TRBD1. This CDR3 region has 14 residues. Losses at the gene ends were 4 bases for V and 2 bases for J; bases not matched to a gene: 4. CDR1 is MNHNS, CDR2 SASEGT, per germline. CDR3 sequence reads: CASSGLGQQETQYF. For the CDR3, the DNA is TGTGCCAGCAGTGGGCTGGGACAGCAAGAGACCCAGTACTTC.

This clonotype was found many times. The chain couples TRBV28 to TRBJ1-2; D not resolved. Germline assignment: CDR1 MDHEN and CDR2 SYDVKM. Trimming took 6 bases from V and 1 from J, leaving 9 bases between them. CDR3 length: 13 amino acids. The CDR3 sequence: CASRSFINYGYTF. CDR3 sequence (DNA): TGTGCCAGCAGGTCATTCATTAACTATGGCTACACCTTC.

This chain connects TRBV27 to TRBJ1-6; D call uncertain. The CDR3 is made up of 14 amino acids. Germline V gene sequence: CDR1 MNHEY, CDR2 SMNVEV (reference sequence). Between the trimmed V and J ends, which lost 3 bases and 7 bases, there was a span of 10 bases. The CDR3 nucleotides read TGTGCCAGCAGTTTTGGAGAGTCCAATTCACCCCTCCACTTT. Protein sequence: CASSFGESNSPLHF.

The sample holds many counts of this clonotype. The chain combines TRBV12-3 or TRBV12-4 with TRBJ1-5, with D hard to call. V lost 3 bases and J 7 bases, leaving 13 bases between the germline ends. The CDR3 consists of 14 residues. The CDR3 loop reads CASSFVGSGQPQHF. Written as DNA, the CDR3 is TGTGCCAGCAGTTTTGTAGGGTCGGGACAGCCCCAGCATTTT.

This clonotype was observed many times. V gene TRBV7-8 combines with J gene TRBJ2-7; 10 bases align to TRBD2. Trimming removed 5 bases from V and 2 bases from J; junction bases left unmatched: 6. Germline lookup yields CDR1 SGHVS and CDR2 FQNEAQ. CDR3 length: 15 residues. The CDR3 reads CASSPRTSGTYEQYF. In DNA, the CDR3 is TGTGCCAGCAGCCCGCGGACTAGCGGTACCTACGAGCAGTACTTC. Full variable domain (rest looked up from reference TRBV7-8 and TRBJ2-7): GAGVSQSPRYKVAKRGQDVALRCDPISGHVSLFWYQQALGQGPEFLTYFQNEAQLDKSGLPSDRFFAERPEGSVSTLKIQRTQQEDSAVYLCASSPRTSGTYEQYFGPGTRLTVT.